What follows are 24 T cell receptor beta chains derived from one specimen sequenced in a study of low-dose radiotherapy and immunotherapy resistance in tumors. TCR amplification used 20 PCR cycles, a constant-region primer and a V-primer adapter. TCRdb re-called the reads with MiXCR, one entry per CDR3 protein. Of some 53,000 distinct CDR3 sequences in the sample, around a third were seen once. The time point was: after trial treatment. Treatment here: LDRT plus nivolumab, ipilimumab, low-dose cyclophosphamide and aspirin (RACIN trial). The input for sequencing was PBMCs, taken after low-dose radiotherapy plus immunotherapy. These receptors all come from a male donor with rectosigmoid adenocarcinoma.

Many counts were recorded for this clonotype. V is TRBV27 and J is TRBJ2-7, with a weak D call TRBD1 (6 bases). V lost 5 bases and J lost 4, with 15 bases in between. The CDR3 loop spans 14 amino acids. Germline V gene sequence: CDR1 MNHEY, CDR2 SMNVEV (reference sequence). The CDR3 sequence: CASSTTVGAYEQYF. DNA of the CDR3: TGTGCCAGCAGTACAACCGTGGGGGCGTACGAGCAGTACTTC.

J is TRBJ2-3 and V is TRBV30; D not certain. CDR1 and CDR2 from the germline V gene are GTSNPN and SVGIG (reference sequence). Trimming took 0 bases from V and 4 from J, leaving 8 bases between them. CDR3 length equals 13 residues. This chain's CDR3 is CAWSVGEADTQYF. Here the CDR3 DNA reads TGTGCCTGGAGTGTAGGCGAGGCAGATACGCAGTATTTT.

This clonotype was observed many times. This sequence joins TRBV6-4 and TRBJ2-7, with D possibly matching TRBD1 (6 bases). V was pared by 6 bases and J by 0 bases, with 18 bases between. CDR3 size: 16 residues. The germline V gene has CDR1 MRHNA and CDR2 SNTAGT. Here the CDR3 DNA reads TGTGCCAGCAGAAAAACAACAGGGCTAAGCTCCTACGAGCAGTACTTC. This encodes CASRKTTGLSSYEQYF.

This clonotype was counted many times. This chain connects TRBV18 to TRBJ2-2; a possible D gene is TRBD1 (6 bases). The germline V and J ends were trimmed by 0 bases and 1 base, with 9 bases remaining between them. The germline V gene encodes CDR1 KGHSH and CDR2 LQKENI. This CDR3 is 16 amino acids long. The DNA of the CDR3 is TGTGCCAGCTCACCACCGACAGGTGGGAACACCGGGGAGCTGTTTTTT. As protein: CASSPPTGGNTGELFF.

The chain combines TRBV26 with TRBJ2-7; TRBD2, the table's D call, was not compared with the DNA. TRBV26 is reported as a pseudogene. This CDR3 comprises 16 residues. CDR3 loop: CASSTRGGRLSYEQYF. CDR3 nucleotides: TGTGCCAGCAGTACTCGTGGAGGACGACTCTCCTACGAGCAGTACTTC.

J is TRBJ2-1 and V is TRBV9; D remains unclear. The CDR3 covers 13 residues. The V end was cut by 4 bases, the J end by 6 bases, with 11 bases between. Germline-derived CDR1 and CDR2 are SGDLS and YYNGEE. CDR3 sequence (DNA): TGTGCCAGCAGCCTTGGCGATGGCAATGAGCAGTTCTTC. As protein: CASSLGDGNEQFF.

V is TRBV7-2 and J is TRBJ2-1, with 12 positions matching TRBD2. Germline CDR1 SGHTA, CDR2 FQGNSA. The CDR3 sequence is 18 residues long. The V and J ends lost 8 bases and 6 bases, in that order; junction bases with no gene match: 17. CDR3 sequence reads: CASPQAASGGAFANEQFF. CDR3 coding DNA: TGTGCCAGCCCCCAAGCAGCTAGCGGGGGGGCCTTCGCCAATGAGCAGTTCTTC.

As for this clonotype: This likely reflects a read error, since a far larger clone is one base away. The V gene is TRBV7-2, the J gene TRBJ2-4, with D possibly TRBD2 on 5 matching bases. The CDR3 runs to 13 residues. Trimming cost V 6 bases and J 13 bases, with 19 bases left between them. Germline CDR1 is SGHTA and CDR2 is FQGNSA. Written as DNA, the CDR3 is TGTGCCAGCAGACCCGGGAACTACAATGAGCAGTACTTC. Protein: CASRPGNYNEQYF. The complete variable domain, with remaining parts taken from reference TRBV7-2 and TRBJ2-4, reads GAGVSQSPSNKVTEKGKDVELRCDPISGHTALYWYRQSLGQGLEFLIYFQGNSAPDKSGLPSDRFSAERTGGSVSTLTIQRTQQEDSAVYLCASRPGNYNEQYFGAGTRLSVL.

This clonotype was recorded many times. The chain employs TRBV7-8 and TRBJ1-4; weak D call: TRBD1 (5 bases). The CDR3 has 18 amino acids. Germline CDR1 reads SGHVS; CDR2 reads FQNEAQ. The ends were cut back, 2 bases at V and 0 bases at J, with 16 bases in the middle. The chain's CDR3 is CASSLRGGNRATNEKLFF. In DNA, the CDR3 is TGTGCCAGCAGCTTACGGGGCGGTAACAGAGCAACTAATGAAAAACTGTTTTTT. Full variable domain (missing parts from reference TRBV7-8 and TRBJ1-4): GAGVSQSPRYKVAKRGQDVALRCDPISGHVSLFWYQQALGQGPEFLTYFQNEAQLDKSGLPSDRFFAERPEGSVSTLKIQRTQQEDSAVYLCASSLRGGNRATNEKLFFGSGTQLSVL.

In its sample, this clonotype was seen a few times. The chain is built from TRBV28 and TRBJ2-7, with 8 bases identical to TRBD1. V shed 6 bases and J 3 bases; nucleotides not matched to a gene: 13. This CDR3 is 16 amino acids long. The V gene's germline CDR1 is MDHEN and CDR2 SYDVKM. The CDR3 sequence is CASSPGQVAAFYEQYF. The CDR3, as DNA: TGTGCCAGCAGCCCGGGACAGGTCGCAGCCTTCTACGAGCAGTACTTC.

This sequence joins TRBV5-1 and TRBJ2-2; D call uncertain. Germline-derived CDR1 and CDR2 are SGHRS and YFSETQ. CDR3 length: 14 amino acids. V lost 7 bases to trimming and J lost 4 bases, with 14 bases between them. DNA of the CDR3: TGCGCCAGCGGAGTAGTGACTCTCACCGGGGAGCTGTTTTTT. Its translation: CASGVVTLTGELFF.

This clonotype has more than one count but fewer than ten. This chain connects TRBV18 to TRBJ2-7; D might be TRBD1 (6 bases). V was cut by 5 bases and J by 1 base, with 9 bases left in between. Germline V CDR1 and CDR2: KGHSH, LQKENI. The CDR3 is made up of 13 amino acids. Here the CDR3 DNA reads TGTGCCAGCTCATCCGGACAGTCCTACGAGCAGTACTTC. Protein product: CASSSGQSYEQYF. The whole variable domain, filled in from reference TRBV18 and TRBJ2-7, reads NAGVMQNPRHLVRRRGQEARLRCSPMKGHSHVYWYRQLPEEGLKFMVYLQKENIIDESGMPKERFSAEFPKEGPSILRIQQVVRGDSAAYFCASSSGQSYEQYFGPGTRLTVT.

This clonotype was recorded many times. The rearrangement links TRBV24-1 to TRBJ1-6, with D unresolved. The CDR3 has 13 residues. CDR1 KGHDR and CDR2 SFDVKD come from the germline V gene. The germline V and J ends were trimmed by 4 bases and 5 bases, with 5 bases remaining between them. CDR3 bases: TGTGCCACCAGTGACCAACATAATTCACCCCTCCACTTT. Translated: CATSDQHNSPLHF.

The chain uses TRBV9 and TRBJ2-7; 8 nucleotides agree with TRBD2. CDR3 length: 16 amino acids. V shed 0 bases, J shed 3 bases, and the junction held 8 bases outside the gene matches. In germline, CDR1 is SGDLS, CDR2 YYNGEE. The CDR3 is CASSVEFGRVLYEQYF. The CDR3 DNA sequence: TGTGCCAGCAGCGTAGAATTCGGGAGGGTCCTCTACGAGCAGTACTTC.

The V and J genes are TRBV20-1 and TRBJ2-1; 13 positions match TRBD2. J was trimmed by 7 bases and V by 6 bases; bases with no gene match: 3. The CDR3 is made up of 13 amino acids. The germline V gene has CDR1 DFQATT and CDR2 SNEGSKA (reference sequence). CDR3 loop: CSAGTSGINEQFF. CDR3 coding DNA: TGCAGTGCCGGGACTAGCGGGATTAATGAGCAGTTCTTC.

This clonotype was recorded many times. The chain has TRBV28 and TRBJ2-7; TRBD1 aligns across 9 bases. CDR3 size: 13 residues. Unmatched junction bases numbered 2, after V lost 2 bases and J lost 6 bases. Germline V lookup: CDR1 MDHEN, CDR2 SYDVKM. CDR3 loop: CASSLGTGFEQYF. The CDR3 bases are TGTGCCAGCAGTTTAGGGACAGGGTTCGAGCAGTACTTC. Full variable domain (remainder filled in from reference TRBV28 and TRBJ2-7): DVKVTQSSRYLVKRTGEKVFLECVQDMDHENMFWYRQDPGLGLRLIYFSYDVKMKEKGDIPEGYSVSREKKERFSLILESASTNQTSMYLCASSLGTGFEQYFGPGTRLTVT.

This clonotype was recorded at least ten times. V gene TRBV6-2 or TRBV6-3 combines with J gene TRBJ2-3, with D perhaps matching TRBD2 (6 bases). The ends were cut back, 5 bases at V and 1 base at J, with 13 bases in the middle. This CDR3 is 15 amino acids long. CDR1 and CDR2 (germline): MNHEY, SVGEGT. CDR3 DNA: TGTGCCAGCAGTGCCGGGAGCCACCGCACAGATACGCAGTATTTT. The encoded protein is CASSAGSHRTDTQYF.

This clonotype has at least ten counts. This rearrangement joins TRBV7-2 to TRBJ2-4, with 8 positions matching TRBD1. There are 16 residues in the CDR3. Germline loops: CDR1 SGHTA, CDR2 FQGNSA. V shed 5 bases and J 3 bases; nucleotides not matched to a gene: 9. CDR3 DNA sequence: TGTGCCAGCAGCCCCTCAGGGGGCCTGGGCAAAAACATTCAGTACTTC. Its translation is CASSPSGGLGKNIQYF.

This clonotype was counted a few times. The rearrangement joins TRBV5-1 to TRBJ2-7; 10 bases align to TRBD1. CDR3 length equals 15 residues. Germline CDR1 SGHRS, CDR2 YFSETQ. V gave up 3 bases and J gave up 2 bases; unmatched junction bases: 5. The DNA of the CDR3 is TGCGCCAGCAGCTCCTCGGGACAGGGGACCTACGAGCAGTACTTC. This translates into CASSSSGQGTYEQYF.

This clonotype was seen many times. The chain has TRBV27 and TRBJ1-4; no firm D call. CDR1 MNHEY and CDR2 SMNVEV come from the germline V gene (reference sequence). The CDR3 totals 15 residues. V was shortened by 0 bases and J by 8 bases, with 13 bases between the two germline ends. CDR3 DNA sequence: TGTGCCAGCAGTTTATCAGGCAGAAGGGAAGAAAAACTGTTTTTT. Translated, it gives CASSLSGRREEKLFF.

This clonotype is medium-sized by share. The gene calls are TRBV6-8 and TRBJ1-3; D remains ambiguous. Trimming took off 0 bases at V and 0 bases at J, with 6 bases between the two ends. This CDR3 is built from 15 residues. Germline V gene data show CDR1 as MNHGY and CDR2 as SAAAGT. This CDR3 is CASSYSAGSGNTIYF. For the CDR3, the DNA is TGTGCCAGCAGTTACTCCGCTGGCTCTGGAAACACCATATATTTT.

Concerning this clonotype: One base separates it from a far larger clone, so it is likely a read error. This chain joins TRBV6-1 and TRBJ2-1; TRBD1 agrees at 7 bases. Per the germline V gene, CDR1 is MNHNS and CDR2 is SASEGT. The CDR3 sequence is 15 residues long. CDR3: CAGSLQGTHYNEQFF. Here the CDR3 DNA reads TGTGCCGGCAGCTTACAGGGGACGCACTACAATGAGCAGTTCTTC.

At least ten counts were recorded for this clonotype. The chain recombines TRBV25-1 with TRBJ2-5; TRBD2 matches at 10 bases. The CDR3 sequence is 15 residues long. V trimming: 5 bases; J trimming: 5 bases; junction bases outside the gene matches: 8. CDR1 MGHDK and CDR2 SYGVNS come from the germline V gene. This CDR3 is CASSTRLAGQETQYF. The CDR3 DNA reads as TGTGCCAGCAGTACACGACTAGCGGGTCAGGAGACCCAGTACTTC. The variable domain in full, completed from reference TRBV25-1 and TRBJ2-5, reads EADIYQTPRYLVIGTGKKITLECSQTMGHDKMYWYQQDPGMELHLIHYSYGVNSTEKGDLSSESTVSRIRTEHFPLTLESARPSHTSQYLCASSTRLAGQETQYFGPGTRLLVL.

This clonotype was recorded at least ten times. This chain links TRBV7-2 with TRBJ2-1, with a weak D call TRBD1 (6 bases). The CDR3 consists of 15 residues. Trimming removed 6 bases from V and 4 bases from J, with 16 bases in between. Germline V gene lookup returns CDR1 SGHTA and CDR2 FQGNSA. CDR3 in amino acids: CASSPTGLRYNEQFF. Written as DNA, the CDR3 is TGTGCCAGCAGTCCGACAGGTCTCCGATACAATGAGCAGTTCTTC.